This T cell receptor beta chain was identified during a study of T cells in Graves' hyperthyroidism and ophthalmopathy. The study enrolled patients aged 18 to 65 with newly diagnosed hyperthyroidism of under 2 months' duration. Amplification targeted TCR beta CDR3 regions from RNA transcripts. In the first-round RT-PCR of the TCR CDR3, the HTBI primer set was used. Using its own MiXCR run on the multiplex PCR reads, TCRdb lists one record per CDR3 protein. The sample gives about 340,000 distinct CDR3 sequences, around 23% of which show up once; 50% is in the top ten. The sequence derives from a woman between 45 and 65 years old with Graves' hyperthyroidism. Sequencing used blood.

CDR3 region: CAWSVRKGYDEQYF. The CDR3 region has the DNA TGTGCCTGGAGTGTACGGAAAGGGTACGACGAGCAGTACTTC. The chain has TRBV30 and TRBJ2-7; D remains unclear. Germline loops: CDR1 GTSNPN, CDR2 SVGIG (reference sequence). CDR3 length: 14 amino acids. The V end was cut by 0 bases, the J end by 5 bases, with 14 bases between.